The rows below give T cell receptor beta chains drawn from one sample of a study of regulatory T cells in long-lasting Graves disease. MiXCR, applied by TCRdb to the multiplex PCR reads, yields one record per CDR3 protein. This table holds 400,000 to 500,000 distinct CDR3 sequences, less than 20% found once. The data were also submitted as part of a second study, on T cells in Graves' hyperthyroidism and ophthalmopathy.

The sequencing used peripheral blood mononuclear cells (PBMCs), collected at new diagnosis, from a patient treated with antithyroid drugs. Every receptor here comes from a woman between 18 and 30 years old with Graves disease. Both conserved end residues are part of each CDR3. The D gene is left open where the match is weak. Size tells how often a clone was seen (once, few, many) or the class of an expanded clone, and some rows leave it out.

TRBV25-1,.,.,TRBJ2-7,TGTGCCAGCGCGCCGGGGGTTTTGCCCTACGAGCAGTACTTC,CASAPGVLPYEQYF
TRBV28,many,TRBD2,TRBJ2-5,TGTGCCAGCAGTCTCCGAGCGGGAGTAGAGACCCAGTACTTC,CASSLRAGVETQYF
TRBV29-1,many,TRBD2,TRBJ2-7,TGCAGCGTTGAAGGGGAGCGGGGGCAGGGGCTCTACGAGCAGTACTTC,CSVEGERGQGLYEQYF
TRBV12-3/TRBV12-4,few,TRBD1,TRBJ1-2,TGTGCCAGCAGAAAGGGACAGGGATCTAACTATGGCTACACCTTC,CASRKGQGSNYGYTF
TRBV5-1,.,.,TRBJ1-5,TGCGCCAGCAGCCTGGGGAGGGATAGCAATCAGCCCCAGCATTTT,CASSLGRDSNQPQHF
TRBV6-2/TRBV6-3,.,.,TRBJ1-1,TGTGCCAGCAGTTACTCCGGGGGGGCGAACACTGAAGCTTTCTTT,CASSYSGGANTEAFF
TRBV7-3,many,TRBD2,TRBJ2-3,TGTGCCAGCAGCTTAAGTCTAGCGGGAGACCCAGATACGCAGTATTTT,CASSLSLAGDPDTQYF
TRBV5-1,.,.,TRBJ1-1,TGCGCCAGCAGCTTCGACACATCCCTCATGAAGGCTTTCTTT,CASSFDTSLMKAFF
TRBV29-1,.,.,TRBJ2-7,TGCAGCGTTGAAGAAACAGGGATCAGCTCCTACGAGCAGTACTTC,CSVEETGISSYEQYF
TRBV6-2/TRBV6-3,.,TRBD2,TRBJ2-1,TGTGCCAGCAGCCAGAGCGGGAAATACAATGAGCAGTTCTTC,CASSQSGKYNEQFF
TRBV7-3,.,.,TRBJ2-5,TGTGCCAGCAGCTTAAAGTCCGAGAGGGAAAAAGAGACCCAGTACTTC,CASSLKSEREKETQYF
TRBV28,few,.,TRBJ1-1,TGTGCCAGCAGTTTAAATGCTGAAGCTTTCTTT,CASSLNAEAFF
TRBV28,many,.,TRBJ1-3,TGTGCCAGCAGTTTAAAGGCCGGACAGTCCGTCGGAAACACCATATATTTT,CASSLKAGQSVGNTIYF
TRBV10-3,.,TRBD1,TRBJ1-5,TGTGCCATCAGCCTCGGACAGGGGGGACAGCCCCAGCATTTT,CAISLGQGGQPQHF
TRBV25-1,.,TRBD1,TRBJ1-3,TGTGCCAGCAGTGAATTAGGGACAGGGAATGGAAACACCATATATTTT,CASSELGTGNGNTIYF
TRBV5-8,many,TRBD1,TRBJ1-2,TGTGCCAGCAGGGGACAGGCAAACTATGGCTACACCTTC,CASRGQANYGYTF
TRBV3-1,.,TRBD2,TRBJ2-1,TGCGCCAGCAGCCAAGAGGGACTAGCGGGAGGGCTCAATGAGCAGTTCTTC,CASSQEGLAGGLNEQFF
TRBV3-1,many,.,TRBJ2-7,TGTGCCAGCAGCCAAGATTTGGAGGGGCAGTACGAGCAGTACTTC,CASSQDLEGQYEQYF
TRBV18,many,.,TRBJ1-2,TGTGCCAGCTCACCTTCCGGGGAAACCTATGGCTACACCTTC,CASSPSGETYGYTF
TRBV14,few,TRBD2,TRBJ2-1,TGTGCCAGCAGCCAAGAGGCGGGGGGCTACAATGAGCAGTTCTTC,CASSQEAGGYNEQFF
TRBV5-5,few,.,TRBJ1-4,TGTGCCAGCAGCTGGCCAGGCGGTGAAAAACCGTTTTTT,CASSWPGGEKPFF
TRBV29-1,.,.,TRBJ2-1,TGCAGCGTCCCTGGGGGGTACAATGAGCAGTTCTTC,CSVPGGYNEQFF